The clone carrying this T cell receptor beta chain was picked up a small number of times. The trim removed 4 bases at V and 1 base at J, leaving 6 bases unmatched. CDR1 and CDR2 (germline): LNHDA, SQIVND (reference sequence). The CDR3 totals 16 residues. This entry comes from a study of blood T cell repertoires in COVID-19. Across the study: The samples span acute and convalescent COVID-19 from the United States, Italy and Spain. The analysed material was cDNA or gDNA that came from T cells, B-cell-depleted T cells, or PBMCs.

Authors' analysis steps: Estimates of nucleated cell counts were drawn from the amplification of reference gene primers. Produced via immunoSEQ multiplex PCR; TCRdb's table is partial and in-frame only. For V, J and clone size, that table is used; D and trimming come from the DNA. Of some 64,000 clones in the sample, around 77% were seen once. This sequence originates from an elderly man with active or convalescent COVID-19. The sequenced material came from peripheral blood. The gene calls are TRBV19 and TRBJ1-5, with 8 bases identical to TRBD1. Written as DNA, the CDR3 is TGTGCCAGTAGTACTCCAGGACAGGGAAGCAATCAGCCCCAGCATTTT. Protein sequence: CASSTPGQGSNQPQHF. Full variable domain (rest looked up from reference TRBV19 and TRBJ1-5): DGGITQSPKYLFRKEGQNVTLSCEQNLNHDAMYWYRQDPGQGLRLIYYSQIVNDFQKGDIAEGYSVSREKKESFPLTVTSAQKNPTAFYLCASSTPGQGSNQPQHFGDGTRLSIL.